This TCR beta chain was sequenced for a study of blood T cell repertoires in COVID-19. TCRdb's table, derived via immunoSEQ multiplex PCR, lists solely in-frame clones and lacks some. Of more than 80,000 clones in the sample, about 70% were seen once. V dropped 5 bases and J dropped 1 base, with 17 bases sitting between them. The germline V gene encodes CDR1 MNHEY and CDR2 SMNVEV (reference sequence). The CDR3 is 16 amino acids. This clone was found once. The receptor was derived from a woman in her fifties or sixties in a cohort sampled during active or convalescent COVID-19. Material: peripheral blood. V and J are TRBV27 and TRBJ1-1; possible D gene TRBD1, 6 bases. The CDR3 sequence: CASSPILDSPNTEAFF. The CDR3 coding sequence is TGTGCCAGCAGTCCGATACTGGACAGCCCGAACACTGAAGCTTTCTTT.